This T cell receptor beta chain derives from a study of blood T cell repertoires in COVID-19 (TCRdb year 2020). About the study as a whole: Samples from collaborators originated in the United States, Italy and Spain and spanned both the acute and convalescent phases of COVID-19. The prospective study material was composed of cDNA or gDNA derived from T cells, B-cell-depleted T cells, or PBMCs. Subjects who had been exposed to COVID-19, were actively infected with it, or had recovered from it provided the deeply sampled blood TCRbeta repertoires that made up the dataset. The repertoires were made available in a free public database intended to serve as a resource for research on the immune response to SARS-CoV-2. Samples came from the ongoing ImmuneRACE study (first 160 participants) plus 1,254 subjects from 6 global collaborators. The sample metadata nearly always contained a de-identified subject ID, COVID-19 status, age in years and sex. Where available, HLA class I and class II types were obtained from metadata supplied by the sample provider rather than from assay-based typing. General findings and caveats noted by the study authors: How much clinical and demographic metadata was included differed by source and by participant, and the metadata was provided uncurated.

Each collaborating institution followed its own protocols to collect whole blood in K2EDTA tubes. Collaborator samples were shipped for TCRbeta analysis as frozen whole blood, isolated PBMCs, or DNA extracted from either sample type. From a lookup of the germline V gene, CDR1 and CDR2 are SGHNT and YENEEA. The CDR3 covers 18 residues, taking in both the cysteine and the phenylalanine. The read is trimmed to its CDR3 DNA, 54 bases read in frame from base 1. V and J lose 0 bases and 0 bases, and a span of 12 bases separates them. TCRbeta CDR3 regions were amplified from genomic DNA by means of the immunoSEQ Assay, a bias-controlled multiplex PCR. The authors' analysis ran thus. Nucleated cell counts per sample were estimated from amplification of reference gene primers within the assay. To quantify the absolute abundance of each unique TCRbeta CDR3 rearrangement, sequence reads were collapsed and filtered. For each sample, productive Simpson clonality was calculated as the square root of Simpson's diversity index over productive rearrangements. TCRdb took this table from immuneACCESS and kept in-frame rearrangements with V and J called. Such tables lack part of the clones; where checked against another copy, unresolved V genes explain under half of the gap, and the rest is unexplained. The DNA gave D and trimming, while V, J and clone size come from that table. The sample contains 210,000 or so clones, roughly nine tenths of them found a single time. The ten most abundant clones make up approximately 1.2% of the sample.

For this clone: Its recognized antigen is unknown. No much larger clone exists at a distance of one base, and base qualities are not known.

The TCR was taken from a man aged 25 to 40 with acute or convalescent COVID-19. This chain joins TRBV11-3 to TRBJ2-6; no D gene call is confident. Sequencing was performed on peripheral blood. The CDR3 region: CASSLETAASSGANVLTF. The nucleotide sequence reads TGTGCCAGCAGCTTAGAGACGGCGGCTAGCTCTGGGGCCAACGTCCTGACTTTC. The variable domain in full, with residues beyond the CDR3 obtained from the reference TRBV11-3 and TRBJ2-6 genes, is EAGVVQSPRYKIIEKKQPVAFWCNPISGHNTLYWYLQNLGQGPELLIRYENEEAVDDSQLPKDRFSAERLKGVDSTLKIQPAELGDSAVYLCASSLETAASSGANVLTFGAGSRLTVL.